These 20 T cell receptor beta chains share one sample of origin, sequenced in a study of immune characterization of retroperitoneal liposarcoma (dated by TCRdb to about 2019). The library was prepared using PCR. Reads for this sample came from a NextSeq 500. TCRdb applied fastp at Q25 and MiXCR to the public reads, then kept only in-frame beta chains. Identical CDR3 proteins give one entry, which carries the most common genes and DNA. For this sample the table gives 2,500 or so distinct CDR3 sequences, of which more than 35% were detected only once. Clones ranked in the top ten supply around 25% of the sample. Sequencing was performed on tumor tissue. These receptors were collected from a male donor with retroperitoneal liposarcoma.

By share of the sample, this clonotype is large (0.1 to 1%). The chain is built from TRBV7-2 and TRBJ2-1, with 7 bases that match TRBD2. The J segment lost 13 bases and the V segment lost 5 bases, leaving 20 bases of the junction unmatched. This CDR3 is 16 amino acids long. Germline CDR1 SGHTA, CDR2 FQGNSA. This CDR3 reads CASSPNLAGGRETQFF. In DNA form, the CDR3 reads TGTGCCAGCAGCCCAAATTTAGCGGGTGGGAGGGAGACCCAGTTCTTC.

The V call is TRBV12-3 or TRBV12-4, the J call TRBJ2-3; no clear D gene. Trimming took off 2 bases at V and 6 bases at J, with 3 bases between the two ends. The CDR3 sequence is 11 residues long. The CDR3 region has the DNA TGTGCCAGCAGTTTAAAGGATACGCAGTATTTT. Its protein is CASSLKDTQYF.

The CDR3 protein is CASTSGVWTEAFF. The CDR3 DNA sequence: TGTGCCAGCACCTCAGGGGTTTGGACTGAAGCTTTCTTT. The rearrangement links TRBV12-3 or TRBV12-4 to TRBJ1-1; maybe TRBD1 (6 bases). The germline V and J ends were trimmed by 7 bases and 5 bases, with 14 bases remaining between them. The CDR3 covers 13 residues.

This clonotype was seen a handful of times. J is TRBJ1-1 and V is TRBV7-2; 8 nucleotides line up with TRBD1. Germline loops: CDR1 SGHTA, CDR2 FQGNSA. The ends lost 6 bases at V and 0 bases at J; junction bases unmatched: 6. The CDR3 has 15 amino acids. As DNA, the CDR3 is TGTGCCAGCAGAACAGGGGGGGACTTGAACACTGAAGCTTTCTTT. It encodes CASRTGGDLNTEAFF.

Notes on this clonotype: The CDR3 does not end in the conserved phenylalanine or tryptophan, so this is likely a read error. Because the CDR3's place on the DNA is in doubt, the DNA is left out and the CDR3 is given as listed by TCRdb. This chain joins TRBV6-6 and TRBJ2-5; TRBD1 is the table's D call, not checked against the DNA. Germline CDR1 MNHNY, CDR2 SVGAGI (reference sequence). The CDR3 adds up to 17 amino acids, both ends counted. The CDR3 region is CASSLNRQDSTGVRAVL.

As for this clonotype: This may come from a read error, since a much larger clone is one base off. The CDR3 loop is CASSYLSGRRGEQVF. CDR3 nucleotide sequence: TGTGCCAGCAGTTACTTGAGCGGACGTAGGGGTGAGCAGGTCTTC. V usage is TRBV6-8 and J usage is TRBJ2-1, with D perhaps assigned TRBD1 or TRBD2 (5 bases each). CDR1 is MNHGY and CDR2 is SAAAGT in the germline V gene. CDR3 length: 15 residues.

The chain couples TRBV12-3 or TRBV12-4 to TRBJ2-5; 9 positions agree with TRBD1. The CDR3 loop spans 15 amino acids. The junction had 13 bases not matched to a gene; V was cut back by 3 bases and J by 11 bases. CDR3 protein: CASSFGQGIGNEQYF. The DNA for the CDR3 is TGTGCCAGCAGTTTTGGACAGGGGATCGGAAATGAGCAGTACTTC.

Relative to its sample, this clonotype is large. The chain links TRBV27 to TRBJ2-5; 9 nucleotides match TRBD2. The DNA matches TRBJ2-7 better at its end, which makes the J call doubtful. CDR1 and CDR2 (germline): MNHEY, SMNVEV (reference sequence). The CDR3 spans 15 residues. CDR3 protein: CASSLQAGGSYEQYF. In nucleotides, the CDR3 is TGTGCCAGCAGTTTACAAGCGGGGGGTTCCTACGAGCAGTACTTC.

A few counts support this clonotype. The chain links TRBV10-1 to TRBJ2-1; 7 nucleotides line up with TRBD1. The DNA end is a closer match to TRBJ2-7, so the J assignment may be wrong. Germline values: CDR1 WNHNN, CDR2 SYGVQD (reference sequence). This CDR3 is 13 amino acids long. CDR3 nucleotides: TGCGCCAGCAGTGACGGTGGACAGGACGAGCAGTACTTC. Protein product: CASSDGGQDEQYF.

The V and J genes are TRBV27 and TRBJ2-3, with D unresolved. The V and J ends lost 3 bases and 0 bases respectively, with 7 bases between them. Germline V gene data show CDR1 as MNHEY and CDR2 as SMNVEV (reference sequence). The CDR3 contains 14 residues. CDR3 DNA sequence: TGTGCCAGCAGTTTTTTCAGTAGCACAGATACGCAGTATTTT. Translating it yields CASSFFSSTDTQYF.

This clonotype was seen only a few times. The genes are TRBV6-1 and TRBJ2-1; D call uncertain. The germline V gene has CDR1 MNHNS and CDR2 SASEGT. The CDR3 sequence is 14 residues long. V lost 3 bases and J 10 bases, leaving 16 bases between the germline ends. This CDR3 is CASSEYSISYEQFF. In nucleotides, the CDR3 is TGTGCCAGCAGTGAGTACTCGATCTCCTACGAGCAGTTCTTC.

V and J are TRBV27 and TRBJ2-1; the D gene is possibly TRBD1 (5 bases). The V end was cut by 5 bases, the J end by 4 bases, with 15 bases between. From germline, CDR1 is MNHEY and CDR2 SMNVEV (reference sequence). The CDR3 runs to 15 residues. The CDR3 DNA follows: TGTGCCAGCAGTACCAGGCTGACAGATTACAATGAGCAGTTCTTC. As protein: CASSTRLTDYNEQFF.

A few counts support this clonotype. The chain links TRBV6-5 to TRBJ2-3; 7 bases line up with TRBD2. Germline-derived CDR1 and CDR2 are MNHEY and SVGAGI. The V gene end was trimmed by 1 base and the J gene end by 0 bases; junction bases not matched to a gene: 4. This CDR3 contains 16 residues. This CDR3 reads CASSYLREASTDTQYF. The DNA for the CDR3 is TGTGCCAGCAGTTACTTACGGGAGGCCAGCACAGATACGCAGTATTTT.

The chain uses TRBV12-3 or TRBV12-4 and TRBJ2-1; 8 bases line up with TRBD2. The length of the CDR3 is 16 residues. The V and J ends lost 6 bases and 1 base, in that order; junction bases with no gene match: 8. Written as DNA, the CDR3 is TGTGCCAGCAGGCCTTTGGCGGGAGGATCCTACAATGAGCAGTTCTTC. Its translation: CASRPLAGGSYNEQFF.

The chain combines TRBV6-2 or TRBV6-3 with TRBJ2-1; 8 nucleotides align to TRBD1. V was pared by 7 bases and J by 9 bases, with 8 bases of the junction left unmatched. This CDR3 is built from 13 residues. Looked up from germline, CDR1 is MNHEY and CDR2 is SVGEGT. The CDR3 DNA sequence: TGTGCCAGCAACCCACACAGGGGGAGTGAGCAGTTCTTC. Its protein product is CASNPHRGSEQFF.

This CDR3 is CASSPRRTENNEQYF. The CDR3, as DNA: TGTGCCAGCAGCCCTCGAAGGACGGAAAACAATGAGCAGTACTTC. The chain carries TRBV6-1 and TRBJ2-1; D ambiguous. The DNA end is a closer match to TRBJ2-7, so the J assignment may be wrong. CDR1 and CDR2 (germline): MNHNS, SASEGT. This CDR3 has 15 amino acids.

The chain combines TRBV6-1 with TRBJ2-1; TRBD2 agrees at 12 bases. Per the germline V gene, CDR1 is MNHNS and CDR2 is SASEGT. The ends lost 6 bases at V and 6 bases at J; junction bases unmatched: 3. The CDR3 sequence is 14 residues long. Here the CDR3 DNA reads TGTGCCAGCAGCGGACTAGCGGGGCTCAATGAGCAGTTCTTC. Amino acids: CASSGLAGLNEQFF.

This clonotype is classed as large (0.1 to 1%). The rearrangement joins TRBV7-6 to TRBJ2-1, with D hard to call. Trimming left V 0 bases short and J 6 bases short, with 3 bases between. Looked up from germline, CDR1 is SGHVS and CDR2 is FNYEAQ. The CDR3 is 12 residues long. The CDR3 spells CASSLARNEQFF. The CDR3 coding sequence is TGTGCCAGCAGCTTAGCTCGCAATGAGCAGTTCTTC.

This clonotype is deemed large (0.1 to 1%). The chain uses TRBV6-1 and TRBJ2-2; D possibly corresponds to TRBD1 (6 bases). The CDR3 is 15 amino acids. CDR1 is MNHNS, CDR2 SASEGT, per germline. The V end lost 7 bases, the J end lost 4 bases, and 16 bases lay between the germline ends. The CDR3 sequence: CASNLQGRSTGELFF. CDR3 in DNA: TGTGCCAGCAATCTACAGGGAAGGTCCACCGGGGAGCTGTTTTTT.

This clonotype was seen only a few times. This chain uses TRBV7-6 with TRBJ2-1, with D hard to call. The J call could be wrong; TRBJ2-7 is a better fit for the DNA end. This CDR3 comprises 16 residues. Germline V gene sequence: CDR1 SGHVS, CDR2 FNYEAQ. For the CDR3, the DNA is TGTGCCAGCAGCTTAGGCCCCACCCAGGATGGCTATGAGCAGTACTTC. It encodes CASSLGPTQDGYEQYF.